Following are 21 T cell receptor beta chains from one sample sequenced in a study of glioma-infiltrating T cells after dendritic cell vaccination. TCRdb's copy holds only in-frame clones and misses some; the assay was immunoSEQ multiplex PCR. The sample shows 95,000 to 110,000 clones, approximately 80% of them seen only once. Here the sequenced sample was blood, taken before dendritic cell vaccination. The receptor set was obtained from a human donor with glioblastoma.

This sequence joins TRBV30 and TRBJ1-3; D is undetermined. V lost 0 bases to trimming and J lost 4 bases, with 10 bases between them. Germline V lookup: CDR1 GTSNPN, CDR2 SVGIG (reference sequence). This CDR3 comprises 14 residues. Written as DNA, the CDR3 is TGTGCCTGGAGTGTGGTGTACTCAGGAAACACCATATATTTT. Its translation: CAWSVVYSGNTIYF.

The rearrangement links TRBV5-1 to TRBJ2-1; 9 bases are a match to TRBD1. Germline lookup yields CDR1 SGHRS and CDR2 YFSETQ. CDR3 size: 14 residues. V was pared by 3 bases and J by 6 bases, with 4 bases of the junction left unmatched. The CDR3 protein is CASSSGTGSNEQFF. The CDR3 region has the DNA TGCGCCAGCAGCTCCGGGACAGGGTCCAATGAGCAGTTCTTC.

This chain uses TRBV7-9 with TRBJ1-2; 12 bases agree with TRBD1. The CDR3 is 19 amino acids. Germline V gene data show CDR1 as SEHNR and CDR2 as FQNEAQ (reference sequence). Germline trimming cut 2 bases from V and 0 bases from J; bases unmatched to any gene: 10. Here the CDR3 DNA reads TGTGCCAGCAGCTTACATACCGGGACAGGGGGCGAAGCTAACTATGGCTACACCTTC. The encoded protein is CASSLHTGTGGEANYGYTF.

To note about this clone: The junction departs from germline at one end; a sequencing error may be responsible. The chain recombines TRBV6-5 with TRBJ1-1, with TRBD1 identical over 7 bases. CDR3 length: 16 amino acids. CDR1 and CDR2 (germline): MNHEY, SVGAGI. Here the CDR3 DNA reads TGTGCCAACAGTTACCTGGACAGGACTGTGAACACTGAAGCTTTCTTT. Translation: CANSYLDRTVNTEAFF.

CDR3 nucleotides: TGCGCCAGCAGCCAGTACAGGGTCGGTAATTCACCCCTCCACTTT. It specifies CASSQYRVGNSPLHF. V usage is TRBV4-1 and J usage is TRBJ1-6, with a possible D match to TRBD1 (6 bases). Trimming cost V 3 bases and J 6 bases, with 12 bases left between them. Germline CDR1 is MGHRA and CDR2 is YSYEKL. The CDR3 is 15 residues long.

This sequence joins TRBV2 and TRBJ2-1, with TRBD1 matching over 9 bases. Germline V gene data show CDR1 as SNHLY and CDR2 as FYNNEI. With V trimmed by 7 bases and J by 3 bases, 4 bases remained unmatched. The CDR3 has 14 amino acids. The CDR3 region is CASIRQGVYNEQFF. The CDR3 nucleotides are TGTGCCAGCATTCGACAGGGGGTCTACAATGAGCAGTTCTTC. Full variable domain (rest looked up from reference TRBV2 and TRBJ2-1): EPEVTQTPSHQVTQMGQEVILRCVPISNHLYFYWYRQILGQKVEFLVSFYNNEISEKSEIFDDQFSVERPDGSNFTLKIRSTKLEDSAMYFCASIRQGVYNEQFFGPGTRLTVL.

The rearrangement joins TRBV11-3 to TRBJ2-3; TRBD2 matches at 9 bases. The germline CDR1 and CDR2 sequences are SGHNT and YENEEA. J was trimmed by 2 bases and V by 5 bases; bases with no gene match: 5. The CDR3 extends over 15 amino acids. The CDR3 DNA sequence: TGTGCCAGCAGCCGCGGGGGGGCGTTCACAGATACGCAGTATTTT. As protein: CASSRGGAFTDTQYF. The variable domain in full, completed from reference TRBV11-3 and TRBJ2-3, reads EAGVVQSPRYKIIEKKQPVAFWCNPISGHNTLYWYLQNLGQGPELLIRYENEEAVDDSQLPKDRFSAERLKGVDSTLKIQPAELGDSAVYLCASSRGGAFTDTQYFGPGTRLTVL.

This chain joins TRBV5-4 and TRBJ2-1; D call uncertain. Between the trimmed V and J ends, which lost 0 bases and 3 bases, there was a span of 13 bases. The CDR3 is made up of 16 amino acids. Germline values: CDR1 SGHNT, CDR2 YYREEE (reference sequence). This chain's CDR3 is CASSLGGTSHYNEQFF. For the CDR3, the DNA is TGTGCCAGCAGCTTGGGAGGCACATCACACTACAATGAGCAGTTCTTC.

The rearrangement uses TRBV30 and TRBJ2-1, with 8 bases fitting TRBD1. The CDR3 is 15 amino acids. Germline CDR1 and CDR2: GTSNPN and SVGIG (reference sequence). V lost 7 bases to trimming and J lost 6 bases; unmatched junction nucleotides: 14. DNA of the CDR3: TGTGCCTCGGGGGCAGGGGGCGCCGGGGGCAATGAGCAGTTCTTC. This gives the protein CASGAGGAGGNEQFF.

V is TRBV5-4 and J is TRBJ2-2; tentative D call: TRBD1 (5 bases). Per germline, CDR1 SGHNT and CDR2 YYREEE (reference sequence). The germline V and J ends were trimmed by 6 bases and 6 bases, with 15 bases remaining between them. The CDR3 runs to 14 residues. This chain's CDR3 is CASTIQGSAGELFF. CDR3 coding DNA: TGTGCCAGCACCATCCAGGGATCGGCCGGGGAGCTGTTTTTT.

This chain joins TRBV6-4 and TRBJ1-6; 11 bases are shared with TRBD1. V dropped 3 bases and J dropped 0; count of bases not matched to a gene: 1. Germline V lookup: CDR1 MRHNA, CDR2 SNTAGT. The CDR3 is 17 residues long. As DNA, the CDR3 is TGTGCCAGCAGTGATGGGACAGGGGGCTCCTATAATTCACCCCTCCACTTT. The encoded protein is CASSDGTGGSYNSPLHF.

The chain joins TRBV10-2 to TRBJ2-7, with 13 bases that match TRBD2. Looked up from germline, CDR1 is WSHSY and CDR2 is SAAADI. The CDR3 runs to 14 residues. Losses at the gene ends were 5 bases for V and 6 bases for J; bases not matched to a gene: 4. CDR3: CASSPGTSGAEQYF. DNA of the CDR3: TGCGCCAGCAGTCCCGGGACTAGCGGGGCCGAGCAGTACTTC.

V gene TRBV6-5 combines with J gene TRBJ2-7; 7 positions match TRBD2. Germline assignment: CDR1 MNHEY and CDR2 SVGAGI. This CDR3 has 14 amino acids. V lost 9 bases, J lost 3 bases, and 11 bases stayed unmatched. The CDR3 protein is CASQTGGLGYEQYF. The CDR3 bases are TGTGCCAGTCAAACCGGGGGGTTAGGCTACGAGCAGTACTTC.

The chain is built from TRBV11-2 and TRBJ1-1, with D possibly TRBD1 on 6 matching bases. Trimming stripped 2 bases from V and 2 bases from J, with 9 bases between. The CDR3 length is 14 residues. Germline V gene sequence: CDR1 SGHAT, CDR2 FQNNGV. This chain's CDR3 is CASSLNRVNTEAFF. Here the CDR3 DNA reads TGTGCCAGCAGCTTAAACAGGGTCAACACTGAAGCTTTCTTT.

The J gene is TRBJ1-1, the V gene TRBV7-5; TRBD1 reflects the table's D call only, with no check against the DNA. TRBV7-5 is a recognized pseudogene. The CDR3 contains 15 residues. The CDR3 sequence: CVRSLAGSLNTEAFF. The CDR3 DNA follows: TGTGTCAGAAGCTTAGCGGGCAGCTTGAACACTGAAGCTTTCTTT.

This clone was counted once. The chain uses TRBV4-1 and TRBJ2-2, with 7 bases matching TRBD2. The V segment lost 4 bases and the J segment 7 bases; nucleotides outside the gene matches: 18. The CDR3 has 18 residues. CDR1 and CDR2 (germline): MGHRA, YSYEKL. CDR3 region: CASSLRLALASWGGELFF. In DNA form, the CDR3 reads TGCGCCAGCAGCCTCAGACTAGCCCTAGCCTCTTGGGGCGGGGAGCTGTTTTTT.

This clone was detected a few times. V gene TRBV12-5 combines with J gene TRBJ1-5; D is possibly TRBD1 (5 bases). The CDR3 has 12 residues. The V and J ends lost 5 bases and 6 bases respectively, with 8 bases between them. Germline loops: CDR1 LGHNT, CDR2 FRNRAP. CDR3 sequence (DNA): TGTGCTAGTGGTCACGGGGGTCAGCCCCAGCATTTT. It is translated as CASGHGGQPQHF. Full variable domain (missing parts from reference TRBV12-5 and TRBJ1-5): DARVTQTPRHKVTEMGQEVTMRCQPILGHNTVFWYRQTMMQGLELLAYFRNRAPLDDSGMPKDRFSAEMPDATLATLKIQPSEPRDSAVYFCASGHGGQPQHFGDGTRLSIL.

The chain has TRBV9 and TRBJ1-1; D not certain. V lost 1 base to trimming and J lost 3 bases, with 10 bases between them. CDR3 length: 14 residues. Germline CDR1 is SGDLS and CDR2 is YYNGEE. The CDR3 coding sequence is TGTGCCAGCAGCGTATCTTCCCGGGACACTGAAGCTTTCTTT. It encodes CASSVSSRDTEAFF.

The chain uses TRBV6-1 and TRBJ2-3, with 10 bases aligning to TRBD2. The CDR3 consists of 14 residues. The V segment lost 7 bases and the J segment 2 bases; nucleotides outside the gene matches: 3. The germline gives CDR1 MNHNS, CDR2 SASEGT. The CDR3 spells CASMSGGATDTQYF. The CDR3 bases are TGTGCCAGCATGAGCGGGGGGGCCACAGATACGCAGTATTTT.

The chain uses TRBV4-1 and TRBJ2-5, with a tentative D call TRBD2 (6 bases). V lost 0 bases to trimming and J lost 5 bases, with 10 bases between them. The CDR3 contains 14 residues. The germline V gene encodes CDR1 MGHRA and CDR2 YSYEKL. The CDR3 sequence: CASSQDSGDETQYF. The CDR3 nucleotides are TGCGCCAGCAGCCAAGATTCGGGAGACGAGACCCAGTACTTC.

This clone was detected only once. This chain links TRBV30 with TRBJ1-4; 8 bases are a match to TRBD1. V lost 5 bases and J lost 10; bases outside the gene matches: 9. Germline CDR1 is GTSNPN and CDR2 is SVGIG (reference sequence). CDR3 length equals 13 residues. The CDR3 DNA sequence: TGTGCCTGGTCTCCAGGGGGCAAGGGAAAACTGTTTTTT. Amino acids: CAWSPGGKGKLFF.